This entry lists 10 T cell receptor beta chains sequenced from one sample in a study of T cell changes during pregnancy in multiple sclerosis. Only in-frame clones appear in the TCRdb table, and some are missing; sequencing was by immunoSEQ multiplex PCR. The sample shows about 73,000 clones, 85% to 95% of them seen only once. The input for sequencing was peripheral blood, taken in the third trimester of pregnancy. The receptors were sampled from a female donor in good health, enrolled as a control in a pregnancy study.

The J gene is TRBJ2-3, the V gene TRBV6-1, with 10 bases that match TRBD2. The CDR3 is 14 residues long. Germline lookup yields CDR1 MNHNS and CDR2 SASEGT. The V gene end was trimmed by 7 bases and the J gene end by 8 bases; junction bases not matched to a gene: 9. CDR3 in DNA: TGTGCCAGCAATGGCCTAGCGGGAGAGGGTACGCAGTATTTT. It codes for CASNGLAGEGTQYF.

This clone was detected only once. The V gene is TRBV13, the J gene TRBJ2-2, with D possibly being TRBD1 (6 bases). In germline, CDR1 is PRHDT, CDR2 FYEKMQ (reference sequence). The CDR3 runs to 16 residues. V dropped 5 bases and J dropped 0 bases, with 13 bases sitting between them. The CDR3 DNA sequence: TGTGCCAGCAGCCCGCGACAGGCTTCGAACACCGGGGAGCTGTTTTTT. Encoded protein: CASSPRQASNTGELFF.

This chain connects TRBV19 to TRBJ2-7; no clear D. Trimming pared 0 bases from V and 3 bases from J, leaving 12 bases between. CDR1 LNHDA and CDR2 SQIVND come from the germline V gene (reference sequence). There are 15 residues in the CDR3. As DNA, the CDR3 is TGTGCCAGTAGTATAGATACAGTAAGGATCTACGAGCAGTACTTC. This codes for CASSIDTVRIYEQYF.

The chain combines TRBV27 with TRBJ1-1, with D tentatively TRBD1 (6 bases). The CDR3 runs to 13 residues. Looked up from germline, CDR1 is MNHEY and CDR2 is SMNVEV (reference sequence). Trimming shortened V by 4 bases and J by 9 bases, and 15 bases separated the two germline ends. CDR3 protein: CASSSLDRFKAFF. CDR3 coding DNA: TGTGCCAGCAGTTCCCTTGACAGGTTTAAAGCTTTCTTT.

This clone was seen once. CDR3 DNA: TGTGCCAGCAGTGTCTGGAGGGAATACGAGCAGTACTTC. Its translation is CASSVWREYEQYF. The rearrangement joins TRBV6-1 to TRBJ2-7, with D perhaps TRBD2 (6 bases). Germline-derived CDR1 and CDR2 are MNHNS and SASEGT. Trimming stripped 4 bases from V and 4 bases from J, with 11 bases between. The CDR3 totals 13 residues.

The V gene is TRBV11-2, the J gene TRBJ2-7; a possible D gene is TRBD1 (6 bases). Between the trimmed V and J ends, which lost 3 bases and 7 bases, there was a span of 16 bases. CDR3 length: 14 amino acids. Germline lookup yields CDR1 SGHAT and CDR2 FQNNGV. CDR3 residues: CASSLYRVTGEQYF. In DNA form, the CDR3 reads TGTGCCAGCAGCTTGTACAGGGTCACAGGGGAGCAGTACTTC.

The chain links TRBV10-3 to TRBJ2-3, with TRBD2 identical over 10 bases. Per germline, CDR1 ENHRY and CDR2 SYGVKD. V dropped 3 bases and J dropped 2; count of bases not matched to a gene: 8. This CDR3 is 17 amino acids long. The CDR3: CAISDGVAGGLTDTQYF. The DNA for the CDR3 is TGTGCCATCAGTGACGGGGTAGCGGGGGGACTCACAGATACGCAGTATTTT.

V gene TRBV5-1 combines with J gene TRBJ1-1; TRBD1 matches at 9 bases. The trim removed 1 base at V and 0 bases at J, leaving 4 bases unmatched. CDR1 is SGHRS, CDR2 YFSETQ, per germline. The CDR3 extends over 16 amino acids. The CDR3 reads CASSLLGTGLNTEAFF. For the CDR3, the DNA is TGCGCCAGCAGCTTGCTAGGGACAGGGTTGAACACTGAAGCTTTCTTT.

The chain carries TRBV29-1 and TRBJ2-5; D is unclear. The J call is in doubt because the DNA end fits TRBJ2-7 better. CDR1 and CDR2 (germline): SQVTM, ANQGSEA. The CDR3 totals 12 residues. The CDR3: CSVTDNAYEQYF. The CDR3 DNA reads TGCAGCGTTACTGACAATGCCTACGAGCAGTACTTC.

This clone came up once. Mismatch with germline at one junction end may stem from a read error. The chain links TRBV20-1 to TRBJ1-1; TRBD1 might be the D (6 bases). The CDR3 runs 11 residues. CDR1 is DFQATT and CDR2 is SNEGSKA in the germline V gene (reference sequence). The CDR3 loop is CSARDRGGGAF. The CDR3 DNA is TGCAGTGCTAGAGATCGGGGAGGGGGGGCTTTT.